A selection of T cell receptor beta chains follows, all from one sample in a study of OX40 agonist ivuxolimab in advanced cancers. Produced via immunoSEQ multiplex PCR; TCRdb's table is partial and in-frame only. Of some 70,000 clones listed, about 85% were seen once; the top ten hold about 1.3%. The sequenced sample was CD4+ or CD8+ T cells sorted from blood, obtained in a trial of the OX40 agonist ivuxolimab. These receptors were taken from an adult with an advanced solid tumor such as melanoma, head and neck, liver or kidney cancer. CDR3s include the opening cysteine and the closing phenylalanine or tryptophan. Fields, in order: D gene, V gene, J gene, clone size, CDR3 protein, CDR3 DNA. A D gene is named only where the DNA matches it firmly. Not every row has a clone size; where given, it reads once, few, many or a size class.

.,TRBV30,TRBJ1-5,.,CAWSEGSSNQPQHF,TGTGCCTGGAGTGAAGGGAGTAGCAATCAGCCCCAGCATTTT
TRBD1,TRBV7-9,TRBJ1-3,.,CASRTGSSGNTIYF,TGTGCCAGCAGGACAGGGAGCTCTGGAAACACCATATATTTT
.,TRBV30,TRBJ1-1,.,CAWDGLNTEAFF,TGTGCCTGGGACGGCCTGAACACTGAAGCTTTCTTT
.,TRBV15,TRBJ1-4,.,CATSRDLRNEKLFF,TGTGCCACCAGCAGAGATCTTCGGAACGAAAAACTGTTTTTT
.,TRBV6-6,TRBJ2-7,.,CASEGESSYEQYF,TGTGCCAGCGAGGGGGAGAGCTCCTACGAGCAGTACTTC
.,TRBV9,TRBJ2-1,.,CASSVVAGTLNEQFF,TGTGCCAGCAGCGTAGTTGCAGGGACTCTCAATGAGCAGTTCTTC
.,TRBV18,TRBJ2-5,.,CASSGSTQETQYF,TGTGCCAGCTCAGGCAGCACCCAAGAGACCCAGTACTTC
.,TRBV30,TRBJ1-1,.,CAWKSSGTGNTEAFF,TGTGCCTGGAAAAGCTCGGGTACTGGGAACACTGAAGCTTTCTTT
.,TRBV6-5,TRBJ1-2,.,CASSYTTGQHGYTF,TGTGCCAGCAGTTATACGACAGGACAACATGGCTACACCTTC
.,TRBV5-1,TRBJ2-1,.,CASSLDQSSSYNEQFF,TGCGCCAGCAGCTTGGACCAGTCGAGCTCCTACAATGAGCAGTTCTTC
TRBD1,TRBV11-2,TRBJ2-5,.,CASSPGQGVPETQYF,TGTGCCAGCAGCCCGGGACAGGGGGTACCAGAGACCCAGTACTTC
.,TRBV29-1,TRBJ2-7,.,CSGRTAPNEQYF,TGCAGCGGAAGGACAGCCCCCAACGAGCAGTACTTC
TRBD2,TRBV30,TRBJ2-1,.,CAWSGAAWGLAGPQFF,TGTGCCTGGAGTGGGGCAGCCTGGGGACTAGCGGGGCCGCAGTTCTTC
.,TRBV29-1,TRBJ2-5,.,CSVDYVGNGETQYF,TGCAGCGTTGATTACGTAGGTAACGGGGAGACCCAGTACTTC
TRBD1,TRBV6-1,TRBJ2-7,.,CASSEALGDSFFF,TGTGCCAGCAGTGAAGCGCTAGGGGACAGCTTTTTTTTC
.,TRBV7-2,TRBJ1-3,.,CASRPSSGNTIYF,TGTGCCAGCAGGCCCAGTTCTGGAAACACCATATATTTT
TRBD1,TRBV28,TRBJ1-4,.,CASSPPGQGVATNEKLFF,TGTGCCAGCAGTCCACCGGGACAGGGAGTCGCAACTAATGAAAAACTGTTTTTT
TRBD1,TRBV5-1,TRBJ1-6,.,CASSLGTGSNYYNSPLHF,TGCGCCAGCAGCTTGGGGACAGGGAGTAACTATTATAATTCACCCCTCCACTTT
TRBD1,TRBV19,TRBJ1-5,.,CASTGEGQSNQPQHF,TGTGCCAGTACCGGGGAGGGACAGAGCAATCAGCCCCAGCATTTT
.,TRBV19,TRBJ2-3,.,CAASPRAEEGTQYF,TGTGCCGCATCCCCCAGGGCTGAGGAGGGTACGCAGTATTTT
.,TRBV7-2,TRBJ1-1,.,CASSLSPGLPEAFF,TGTGCCAGCAGCTTAAGTCCCGGACTACCTGAAGCTTTCTTT
.,TRBV7-9,TRBJ2-5,.,CASSLNFRGERETQYF,TGTGCCAGCAGCTTAAATTTCCGGGGAGAAAGAGAGACCCAGTACTTC
.,TRBV29-1,TRBJ2-7,.,CSVVAESSYEQYF,TGCAGCGTGGTAGCGGAGAGCTCCTACGAGCAGTACTTC
TRBD2,TRBV7-2,TRBJ2-5,.,CASSLTGGRETQYF,TGTGCCAGCAGCTTAACGGGAGGGCGGGAGACCCAGTACTTC
TRBD2,TRBV9,TRBJ2-3,.,CASSVSSGKEDTQYF,TGTGCCAGCAGCGTTTCTAGCGGAAAAGAGGATACGCAGTATTTT
.,TRBV10-3,TRBJ1-1,few,CAIGPGTEAFF,TGTGCCATCGGACCCGGGACTGAAGCTTTCTTT
TRBD2,TRBV10-1,TRBJ2-2,.,CASSSREGLGAGELFF,TGCGCCAGCTCGTCGCGGGAGGGCCTCGGGGCCGGGGAGCTGTTTTTT
TRBD1,TRBV25-1,TRBJ1-2,.,CASSDQDRVGGYTF,TGTGCCAGCAGTGATCAGGACAGGGTAGGGGGCTACACCTTC
.,TRBV5-1,TRBJ2-4,.,CASSLGPRNLLAKNIQYF,TGCGCCAGCAGCTTGGGACCCCGGAACCTACTAGCCAAAAACATTCAGTACTTC
.,TRBV18,TRBJ2-1,.,CASSPFSGINNEQFF,TGTGCCAGCTCACCGTTTAGCGGTATTAACAATGAGCAGTTCTTC
.,TRBV19,TRBJ1-3,once,CASSIDSSGNTIYF,TGTGCCAGTAGTATAGACAGCTCTGGAAACACCATATATTTT
TRBD1,TRBV9,TRBJ1-2,.,CASSVAPDRAGGYTF,TGTGCCAGCAGCGTAGCGCCTGACAGGGCAGGGGGCTACACCTTC
.,TRBV21-1,TRBJ2-4,.,CASSERGTSRDLAKNIQYF,TGTGCCAGCAGCGAACGGGGGACTAGCCGGGACCTAGCCAAAAACATTCAGTACTTC
.,TRBV29-1,TRBJ2-5,once,CSVNRVAQETQYF,TGCAGCGTCAACAGGGTCGCGCAAGAGACCCAGTACTTC
TRBD2,TRBV2,TRBJ2-3,.,CASRAPGFLAGGYINTDTQYF,TGTGCCAGCAGAGCCCCGGGGTTCCTAGCGGGGGGGTATATAAACACAGATACGCAGTATTTT
.,TRBV18,TRBJ2-7,.,CASSPLRDLTYEQYF,TGTGCCAGCTCACCCCTTCGGGACTTAACCTACGAGCAGTACTTC
.,TRBV7-2,TRBJ2-1,.,CASSSQGPLDNEQFF,TGTGCCAGCAGCTCACAGGGACCCCTGGACAATGAGCAGTTCTTC
.,TRBV19,TRBJ2-1,.,CASSKDPLRANEQFF,TGTGCCAGTAGTAAGGACCCACTCCGGGCCAATGAGCAGTTCTTC
TRBD2,TRBV9,TRBJ2-2,.,CASSHRSGTSGSNTGELFF,TGTGCCAGCAGCCACCGATCAGGGACTAGCGGGTCGAACACCGGGGAGCTGTTTTTT
.,TRBV7-2,TRBJ2-3,.,CASSLESRSTDTQYF,TGTGCCAGCAGCTTAGAGTCCAGGTCCACAGATACGCAGTATTTT
.,TRBV30,TRBJ1-5,.,CAWRGAGSNQPQHF,TGTGCCTGGAGAGGAGCAGGGAGCAATCAGCCCCAGCATTTT
TRBD1,TRBV6-5,TRBJ2-2,.,CASSYSNRGHGELFF,TGTGCCAGCAGTTACTCGAACAGGGGGCACGGGGAGCTGTTTTTT
.,TRBV5-6,TRBJ2-3,once,CASSWGLDLDTQYF,TGTGCCAGCAGCTGGGGGTTGGACTTAGATACGCAGTATTTT
TRBD1,TRBV7-9,TRBJ1-1,.,CASSNDRGGAFF,TGTGCCAGCAGCAACGACAGGGGGGGAGCTTTCTTT
.,TRBV10-3,TRBJ1-6,.,CAIRDRGASPLHF,TGTGCCATCAGAGATAGGGGAGCTTCACCCCTCCACTTT